These 9 T cell receptor beta chains came from one sample sequenced in a study of T cell changes during pregnancy in multiple sclerosis. The method was immunoSEQ multiplex PCR; TCRdb's version includes in-frame clones alone and lacks a portion of them. The sample carries 84,000 or so clones, roughly 93% recorded once. Sample: peripheral blood, taken in the third trimester of pregnancy. These receptors were collected from a female donor with multiple sclerosis, enrolled in a pregnancy study.

The V and J genes are TRBV5-4 and TRBJ1-3, with D possibly matching TRBD1 (6 bases). V was pared by 1 base and J by 0 bases, with 8 bases between. The CDR3 sequence is 15 residues long. Germline V lookup: CDR1 SGHNT, CDR2 YYREEE (reference sequence). The CDR3: CASSLRGGSGNTIYF. The CDR3 DNA reads TGTGCCAGCAGCTTGAGGGGGGGCTCTGGAAACACCATATATTTT.

The V call is TRBV19, the J call TRBJ1-1; possible D gene TRBD1, 5 bases. V dropped 4 bases and J dropped 4 bases, with 10 bases sitting between them. This CDR3 region has 13 residues. Per germline, CDR1 LNHDA and CDR2 SQIVND (reference sequence). The CDR3 is CASSRTPGTEAFF. CDR3 nucleotides: TGTGCCAGTAGTAGGACACCGGGCACTGAAGCTTTCTTT.

This clone has only one observation. The CDR3 nucleotides read TGCGCCAGCAGCCCCGACAGGGGAACTAATGAAAAACTGTTTTTT. Translation gives CASSPDRGTNEKLFF. The J gene is TRBJ1-4, the V gene TRBV5-1; 8 nucleotides line up with TRBD1. V was pared by 4 bases and J by 1 base, with 3 bases of the junction left unmatched. The CDR3 contains 15 residues. The V gene's germline CDR1 is SGHRS and CDR2 YFSETQ. Filled out from reference TRBV5-1 and TRBJ1-4, the complete variable domain reads KAGVTQTPRYLIKTRGQQVTLSCSPISGHRSVSWYQQTPGQGLQFLFEYFSETQRNKGNFPGRFSGRQFSNSRSEMNVSTLELGDSALYLCASSPDRGTNEKLFFGSGTQLSVL.

The chain carries TRBV30 and TRBJ1-4; no reliable D call. The germline CDR1 and CDR2 sequences are GTSNPN and SVGIG (reference sequence). V shed 1 base and J shed 3 bases, with 6 bases lying between them. The CDR3 is made up of 13 amino acids. The CDR3 spells CAWSDGANEKLFF. The CDR3 DNA reads as TGTGCCTGGAGTGACGGGGCTAATGAAAAACTGTTTTTT.

The V call is TRBV19, the J call TRBJ2-7; 9 bases match TRBD1. V lost 6 bases and J lost 0; bases outside the gene matches: 12. The CDR3 has 17 residues. Germline-derived CDR1 and CDR2 are LNHDA and SQIVND (reference sequence). CDR3 nucleotides: TGTGCCAGTAGCCCCCGGGCGGGACAGGGCAACTCCTACGAGCAGTACTTC. It encodes CASSPRAGQGNSYEQYF.

This rearrangement joins TRBV6-5 to TRBJ2-5; TRBD2 matches 11 bases. The junction had 3 bases not matched to a gene; V was cut back by 4 bases and J by 2 bases. There are 15 residues in the CDR3. CDR1 is MNHEY and CDR2 is SVGAGI in the germline V gene. The CDR3 DNA follows: TGTGCCAGCAGTTCCTGGACTAGCGGGCAAGAGACCCAGTACTTC. Residues: CASSSWTSGQETQYF.

The chain joins TRBV6-5 to TRBJ1-5; the match to TRBD1 covers 8 bases. With 6 bases clipped from V and 3 bases from J, the junction kept 4 bases outside the gene matches. The germline gives CDR1 MNHEY, CDR2 SVGAGI. The CDR3 length is 14 residues. The CDR3 nucleotides are TGTGCCAGCAGCAGGACAGGGCTCAATCAGCCCCAGCATTTT. As protein: CASSRTGLNQPQHF.

The chain carries TRBV5-1 and TRBJ2-5; TRBD1 aligns across 7 bases. The CDR3 consists of 15 residues. Germline CDR1 reads SGHRS; CDR2 reads YFSETQ. Unmatched junction bases numbered 10, after V lost 3 bases and J lost 5 bases. The CDR3 is CASSYGDRDLETQYF. The CDR3 DNA reads as TGCGCCAGCAGCTATGGAGACAGGGATTTGGAGACCCAGTACTTC.

The rearrangement links TRBV9 to TRBJ2-7, with 9 bases fitting TRBD2. J gave up 5 bases and V 0 bases, and 6 bases lay outside the gene matches. Per the germline V gene, CDR1 is SGDLS and CDR2 is YYNGEE. The CDR3 totals 15 residues. The CDR3 loop is CASSVAGSGGNEQYF. The CDR3 nucleotides are TGTGCCAGCAGCGTAGCAGGTAGCGGGGGTAACGAGCAGTACTTC. Full variable domain (rest looked up from reference TRBV9 and TRBJ2-7): DSGVTQTPKHLITATGQRVTLRCSPRSGDLSVYWYQQSLDQGLQFLIQYYNGEERAKGNILERFSAQQFPDLHSELNLSSLELGDSALYFCASSVAGSGGNEQYFGPGTRLTVT.